This T cell receptor beta chain was sequenced in a study of a mutant IDH1 vaccine in newly diagnosed glioma. This sample's time point: week 35, safety follow-up. The vaccine gave 300 ug of a 20-mer mutant IDH1 peptide subcutaneously per dose. Germline loops: CDR1 SGHVS, CDR2 FNYEAQ. The V gene end was trimmed by 2 bases and the J gene end by 4 bases; junction bases not matched to a gene: 1. The CDR3 is 15 residues long. The data were produced by immunoSEQ multiplex PCR, yet TCRdb's version contains in-frame clones alone and is incomplete. The table lists some 66,000 clones, 80% to 85% of them singletons. As concerns this clone: Its antigen remains unidentified.

The source was PBMCs, collected from a glioma patient whose treatment included an IDH1 peptide vaccine. The sequence was collected from a man between 25 and 39 years old with glioma. The chain couples TRBV7-6 to TRBJ2-3, with TRBD2 matching 12 bases. DNA for the CDR3: TGTGCCAGCAGCTTACTAGCGGGGGGGGCAGATACGCAGTATTTT. Protein: CASSLLAGGADTQYF.